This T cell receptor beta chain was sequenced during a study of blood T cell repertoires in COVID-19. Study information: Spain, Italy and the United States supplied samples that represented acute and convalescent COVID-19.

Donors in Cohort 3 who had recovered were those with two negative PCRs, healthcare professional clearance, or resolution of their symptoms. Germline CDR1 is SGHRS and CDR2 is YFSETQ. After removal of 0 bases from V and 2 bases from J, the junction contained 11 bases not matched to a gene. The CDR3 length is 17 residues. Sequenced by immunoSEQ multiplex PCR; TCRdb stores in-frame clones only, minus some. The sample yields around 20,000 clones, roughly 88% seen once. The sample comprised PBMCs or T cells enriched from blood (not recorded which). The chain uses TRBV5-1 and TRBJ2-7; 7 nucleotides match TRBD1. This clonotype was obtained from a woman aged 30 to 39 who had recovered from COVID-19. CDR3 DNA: TGCGCCAGCAGCTTGGAACAGGGGCTCCCCCGCACCTACGAGCAGTACTTC. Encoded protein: CASSLEQGLPRTYEQYF.